These 4 T cell receptor beta chains came from one sample sequenced in a study of blood T cell repertoires in COVID-19. The protocol was immunoSEQ multiplex PCR, while the TCRdb copy is restricted to in-frame clones and leaves out a portion. Among fewer than 250,000 clones, 86% were seen once, and the ten largest hold 3.5% to 4%. Sequenced sample: PBMCs or T cells enriched from blood (not recorded which). These receptors all stem from a woman aged 35 to 49 with acute COVID-19.

V and J are TRBV10-2 and TRBJ2-5; 9 bases are a match to TRBD2. In germline, CDR1 is WSHSY, CDR2 SAAADI. The ends lost 4 bases at V and 5 bases at J; junction bases unmatched: 5. The CDR3 spans 14 residues. The CDR3 DNA reads TGCGCCAGCAGTGTTGCGGGAGGGCCCGAGACCCAGTACTTC. Its protein is CASSVAGGPETQYF.

The rearrangement links TRBV14 to TRBJ2-7; D gene ambiguous. This CDR3 region has 14 residues. Germline CDR1 SGHDN, CDR2 FVKESK. V was pared by 1 base and J by 1 base, with 8 bases between. The CDR3 reads CASSQGLDSYEQYF. CDR3 sequence (DNA): TGTGCCAGCAGCCAAGGACTTGATTCCTACGAGCAGTACTTC.

The J gene is TRBJ2-4, the V gene TRBV7-2, with D possibly matching TRBD2 (6 bases). Between the trimmed V and J ends, which lost 6 bases and 3 bases, there was a span of 12 bases. This CDR3 comprises 14 residues. Per the germline V gene, CDR1 is SGHTA and CDR2 is FQGNSA. The CDR3 DNA reads as TGTGCCAGCAGGGTAACGGGGGACAAAAACATTCAGTACTTC. Residues: CASRVTGDKNIQYF.

V gene TRBV7-2 combines with J gene TRBJ1-5; perhaps TRBD1 as D (6 bases). The length of the CDR3 is 12 residues. Trimming took off 5 bases at V and 9 bases at J, with 11 bases between the two ends. The germline V gene has CDR1 SGHTA and CDR2 FQGNSA. CDR3 residues: CASSLRGGPQHF. The CDR3 region has the DNA TGTGCCAGCAGCCTAAGGGGGGGGCCCCAGCATTTT.